Each of the 2 T cell receptor beta chains below was sequenced from the same sample in a study of shared clonotypes between healthy human individuals. Profiled with immunoSEQ multiplex PCR; TCRdb holds only in-frame clones, not every one. The sample gives about half a million clones, more than 65% of which show up once; roughly 13% is in the top ten. Sequenced sample: PBMCs. The receptor source for this set is a woman aged 40 to 49 in good health. Some clones in this sample may be carry-over from other donors' samples.

As regards this clone: This likely stems from a read error, as it lies one base from a far larger clone. This chain links TRBV29-1 with TRBJ2-5; TRBD2 might be the D (7 bases). The J call could be wrong; TRBJ2-7 is a better fit for the DNA end. This CDR3 has 13 residues. Germline lookup yields CDR1 SQVTM and CDR2 ANQGSEA. The DNA for the CDR3 is TGCAGCATTGAGGGGGACTACTCCTACGAGCAGTACTTC. Its translation: CSIEGDYSYEQYF.

This chain links TRBV14 with TRBJ2-5; 7 nucleotides align to TRBD2. CDR3 length: 16 residues. The V segment lost 3 bases and the J segment 3 bases; nucleotides outside the gene matches: 10. Per germline, CDR1 SGHDN and CDR2 FVKESK. CDR3 DNA: TGTGCCAGCAGCCATGGGGGGGTTGCGGGAGAAGAGACCCAGTACTTC. It translates to CASSHGGVAGEETQYF.